This T cell receptor beta chain emerged from a study of beta chain features in type 1 diabetes. Findings of the study overall: At VDJ recombination sites, type 1 diabetes patients had fewer insertions and more deleted nucleotides. Moderately but significantly shorter TCRB CDR3s were found in Type 1 diabetes patients in all four CD4+ subsets. Researchers could not determine here whether HLA type influences TCRB rearrangement.

All of the isolated RNA was reverse transcribed, so expressed TCRB transcripts were sequenced. Naive, central memory and regulatory T cell samples averaged about 3.5 million reads. Profiling relied on immunoSEQ multiplex PCR, and the TCRdb table lists in-frame clones only, not all of them. The table has 300,000 to 400,000 clones, approximately 9.9% seen once. Via CD45RO/CCR7/CD25/CD127/CD95/CD27, cells of the CD4+ naive, central memory, regulatory and stem cell-like memory subsets were sorted. This clone was counted between two and nine times. Its cognate antigen is unknown. Sequencing used central memory CD4+ T cells from blood. The TCR originated in a man between 25 and 39 years old with type 1 diabetes.

The CDR3 loop reads CASSTLGTGYTGELFF. CDR3 nucleotides: TGTGCCAGCAGTACCCTAGGGACAGGGTACACCGGGGAGCTGTTTTTT. The chain recombines TRBV27 with TRBJ2-2; TRBD1 agrees at 9 bases. CDR1 and CDR2 (germline): MNHEY, SMNVEV (reference sequence). V dropped 5 bases and J dropped 3; count of bases not matched to a gene: 7. The CDR3 extends over 16 amino acids.